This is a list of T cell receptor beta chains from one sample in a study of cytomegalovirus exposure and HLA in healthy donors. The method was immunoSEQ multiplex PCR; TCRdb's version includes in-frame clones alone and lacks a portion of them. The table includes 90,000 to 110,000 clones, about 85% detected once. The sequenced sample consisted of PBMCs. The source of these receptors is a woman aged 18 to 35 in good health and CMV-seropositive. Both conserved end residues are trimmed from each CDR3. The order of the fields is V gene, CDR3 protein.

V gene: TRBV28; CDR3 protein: ASSSRTSWYEQY
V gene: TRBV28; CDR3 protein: ASSFFRGPGGELF
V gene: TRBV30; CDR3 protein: AWSYRGDTIY
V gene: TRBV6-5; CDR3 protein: ASSYSGGSGELF
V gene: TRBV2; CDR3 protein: ASRRLATRETQY
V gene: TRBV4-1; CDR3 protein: ASSQGPTGAQETQY
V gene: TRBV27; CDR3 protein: ASSSGDRVSYEQY
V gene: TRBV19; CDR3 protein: ASEQGAGANVLT
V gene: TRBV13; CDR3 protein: ASSLGGSHTGELF
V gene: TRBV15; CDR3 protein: ATSRETPGQSNSPLH
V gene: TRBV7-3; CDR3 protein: ASSRGQQETQY
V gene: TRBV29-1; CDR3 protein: SVEGQAGGSTDTQY
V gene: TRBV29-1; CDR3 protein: SGSGTNYGYT
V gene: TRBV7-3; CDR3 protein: ASSPGVAGARNEQF
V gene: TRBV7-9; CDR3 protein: ASSLAISALNRNEQF
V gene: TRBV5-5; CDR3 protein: ASSVGGGNQPQH
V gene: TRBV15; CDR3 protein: ATSRDDSGTVPLH
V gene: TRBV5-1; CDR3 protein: ASSFTRGTGELF
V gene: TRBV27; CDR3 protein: ASSGRGLRYNEQF
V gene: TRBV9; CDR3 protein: ASSVGAQGSYGYT
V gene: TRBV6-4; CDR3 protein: ASSVTTSTDTQY
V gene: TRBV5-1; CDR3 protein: ASSYETGNYGYT
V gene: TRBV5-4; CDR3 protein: ASSLAGTRGGAQY
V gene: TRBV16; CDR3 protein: ASTIQVAKNIQY
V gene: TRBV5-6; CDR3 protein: ASSPTGFLMQY
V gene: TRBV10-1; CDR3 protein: ASSGPGGSGSKQF
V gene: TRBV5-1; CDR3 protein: ASSLGHDEQY
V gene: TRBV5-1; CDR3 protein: ASSLSSGSTDTQY
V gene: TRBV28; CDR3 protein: ASSFGGIGYT
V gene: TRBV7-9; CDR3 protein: ASSFGTGTGAAGGYT
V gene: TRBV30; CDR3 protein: ARDPGLAGKKQF
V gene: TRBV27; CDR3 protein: ASSLASPADTQY
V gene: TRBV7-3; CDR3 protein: ASSPGGLPNEQF
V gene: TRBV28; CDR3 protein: ASGGGTVYYEQY
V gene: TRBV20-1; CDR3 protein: SARQGQPQH
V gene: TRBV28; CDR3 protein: ASKPGTPSGELF
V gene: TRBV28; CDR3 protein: ASTRAGEETQY
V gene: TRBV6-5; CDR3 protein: ASSYSGDRVNTIY
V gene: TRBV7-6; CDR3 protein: ASSLETGTPYTGELF
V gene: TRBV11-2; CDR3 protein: ASSPRDRGYEQY
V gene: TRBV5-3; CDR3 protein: ARSLERWTSDEASTDTQY
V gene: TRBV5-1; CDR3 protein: ASSLAGQGYTDTQY
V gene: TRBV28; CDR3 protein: ASSRASGGAYEQF
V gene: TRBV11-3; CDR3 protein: ASSLRSGLDEQY
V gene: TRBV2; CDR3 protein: ASTQQGNTEAF
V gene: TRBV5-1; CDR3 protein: ASSLRRGHYGANVLT
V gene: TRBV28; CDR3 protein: ASRTYKDSSYEQY
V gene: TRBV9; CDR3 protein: ASSVGAGSNEKLF
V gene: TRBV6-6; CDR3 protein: ASRKGQTSNQPQH
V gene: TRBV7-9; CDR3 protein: ASSLSWGTNTEAF
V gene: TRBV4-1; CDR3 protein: ASSQSGTGSEKLF